This TCR beta chain comes out of a study of blood T cell repertoires in COVID-19. Study as a whole: In each case, the material was cDNA or gDNA derived from T cells, B-cell-depleted T cells, or PBMCs.

Assay: immunoSEQ multiplex PCR; the TCRdb copy retains only in-frame clones and omits some. The sample shows tens of thousands of clones, approximately 81% of them seen only once. Germline lookup yields CDR1 MRHNA and CDR2 SNTAGT. The V gene end was trimmed by 5 bases and the J gene end by 1 base; junction bases not matched to a gene: 4. This CDR3 comprises 15 residues. The sample holds a few counts of this clone. Sequenced input: peripheral blood. The chain combines TRBV6-4 with TRBJ2-5; 10 nucleotides match TRBD1. This TCR was recovered from a man aged 55 to 70 with COVID-19, enrolled during active disease. The CDR3: CASSRRDRGQETQYF. The CDR3 coding sequence is TGTGCCAGCAGTCGGAGGGACAGGGGCCAAGAGACCCAGTACTTC.